The 21 T cell receptor beta chains in this list originate from one sample, sequenced in a study of radiotherapy plus CTLA-4 blockade in lung cancer. Sequencing was performed with immunoSEQ multiplex PCR; in TCRdb, only in-frame clones are kept and a portion is missing. In the table there are roughly 68,000 clones, around 80% of which are singletons. The sequences come from peripheral blood, collected from a patient treated with radiotherapy plus ipilimumab. The receptors were gathered from a human donor with non-small cell lung cancer who had a complete response to radiotherapy plus ipilimumab.

V usage is TRBV7-8 and J usage is TRBJ2-1, with 13 bases fitting TRBD2. V lost 5 bases and J lost 7; bases outside the gene matches: 8. Looked up from germline, CDR1 is SGHVS and CDR2 is FQNEAQ. The CDR3 has 16 residues. The CDR3 protein is CASSPRTSGGGNEQFF. The CDR3 DNA reads as TGTGCCAGCAGCCCTAGGACTAGCGGGGGCGGAAATGAGCAGTTCTTC.

This rearrangement joins TRBV2 to TRBJ2-1; tentative D call: TRBD2 (6 bases). CDR1 and CDR2 (germline): SNHLY, FYNNEI. This CDR3 comprises 13 residues. V dropped 1 base and J dropped 7 bases, with 8 bases sitting between them. The CDR3 nucleotides read TGTGCCAGCAGTGAAGTACGGGGGAATGAGCAGTTCTTC. Residues: CASSEVRGNEQFF. Full variable domain (missing parts from reference TRBV2 and TRBJ2-1): EPEVTQTPSHQVTQMGQEVILRCVPISNHLYFYWYRQILGQKVEFLVSFYNNEISEKSEIFDDQFSVERPDGSNFTLKIRSTKLEDSAMYFCASSEVRGNEQFFGPGTRLTVL.

This chain uses TRBV11-3 with TRBJ2-3, with TRBD1 identical over 8 bases. The V and J ends lost 1 base and 6 bases, in that order; junction bases with no gene match: 3. The V gene's germline CDR1 is SGHNT and CDR2 YENEEA. The CDR3 totals 14 residues. The CDR3 reads CASSLGQGYDTQYF. CDR3 bases: TGTGCCAGCAGCTTAGGACAGGGGTACGATACGCAGTATTTT.

The rearrangement links TRBV11-2 to TRBJ2-3, with TRBD2 matching 11 bases. Germline V lookup: CDR1 SGHAT, CDR2 FQNNGV. The trim removed 5 bases at V and 4 bases at J, leaving 5 bases unmatched. This CDR3 has 15 residues. CDR3 sequence: CASSRLAGLADTQYF. CDR3 nucleotide sequence: TGTGCCAGCAGCCGACTAGCGGGATTGGCAGATACGCAGTATTTT.

The chain couples TRBV30 to TRBJ1-1; D not resolved. This CDR3 is built from 11 residues. CDR1 and CDR2 from the germline V gene are GTSNPN and SVGIG (reference sequence). Deletions cut 4 bases from V and 0 bases from J, with 3 bases between. The CDR3, as DNA: TGTGCCTGGAAGGTGAACACTGAAGCTTTCTTT. Its protein product is CAWKVNTEAFF.

The chain is built from TRBV27 and TRBJ2-3, with 7 bases lining up with TRBD1. The CDR3 is 17 residues long. Germline CDR1 and CDR2: MNHEY and SMNVEV (reference sequence). The ends lost 5 bases at V and 1 base at J; junction bases unmatched: 12. CDR3 amino acids: CASSRKAQGVGTDTQYF. The CDR3 DNA reads as TGTGCCAGCAGTCGAAAAGCCCAGGGGGTTGGCACAGATACGCAGTATTTT.

The genes are TRBV2 and TRBJ2-1; the match to TRBD2 covers 7 bases. J was trimmed by 0 bases and V by 4 bases; bases with no gene match: 9. The CDR3 has 17 residues. CDR1 is SNHLY, CDR2 FYNNEI, per germline. The CDR3 DNA sequence: TGTGCCAGCAGTGCCCTAGGTCGCGGGGGCTCCTACAATGAGCAGTTCTTC. Protein sequence: CASSALGRGGSYNEQFF. The full variable domain, completed using reference TRBV2 and TRBJ2-1, is EPEVTQTPSHQVTQMGQEVILRCVPISNHLYFYWYRQILGQKVEFLVSFYNNEISEKSEIFDDQFSVERPDGSNFTLKIRSTKLEDSAMYFCASSALGRGGSYNEQFFGPGTRLTVL.

The chain carries TRBV7-6 and TRBJ2-2; D is unresolved. The CDR3 runs 12 residues. The V and J ends lost 0 bases and 7 bases respectively, with 3 bases between them. Germline loops: CDR1 SGHVS, CDR2 FNYEAQ. The CDR3, as DNA: TGTGCCAGCAGCTTAGCCGACGGGGAGCTGTTTTTT. Protein sequence: CASSLADGELFF.

The V gene is TRBV2, the J gene TRBJ2-2; 9 nucleotides match TRBD1. Germline lookup yields CDR1 SNHLY and CDR2 FYNNEI. The ends lost 3 bases at V and 4 bases at J; junction bases unmatched: 3. CDR3 length: 15 residues. This CDR3 is CASSDEDRGTGELFF. The CDR3 bases are TGTGCCAGCAGTGATGAGGACAGGGGCACCGGGGAGCTGTTTTTT.

The rearrangement joins TRBV7-2 to TRBJ2-7, with a possible D match to TRBD1 (6 bases). Trimming shortened V by 2 bases and J by 4 bases, and 18 bases separated the two germline ends. This CDR3 has 16 amino acids. Germline V gene sequence: CDR1 SGHTA, CDR2 FQGNSA. The CDR3 is CASSLTGTQVAYEQYF. The DNA for the CDR3 is TGTGCCAGCAGCTTAACCGGGACACAAGTCGCTTACGAGCAGTACTTC.

V is TRBV9 and J is TRBJ1-2; tentatively, D is TRBD1 (6 bases). The ends were cut back, 3 bases at V and 3 bases at J, with 12 bases in the middle. The CDR3 has 14 amino acids. CDR1 and CDR2 from the germline V gene are SGDLS and YYNGEE. The chain's CDR3 is CASSATGYYYGYTF. CDR3 bases: TGTGCCAGCAGCGCAACAGGGTACTACTATGGCTACACCTTC.

This clone appeared a single time. CDR3 in amino acids: CASSSQGEVSYGYTF. The CDR3 coding sequence is TGCGCCAGCAGCTCCCAGGGGGAGGTGAGCTATGGCTACACCTTC. V is TRBV5-1 and J is TRBJ1-2; TRBD1 matches 7 bases. The CDR3 runs 15 residues. J lost 4 bases, V lost 3 bases, and 9 bases had no gene match. Germline V gene lookup returns CDR1 SGHRS and CDR2 YFSETQ. Variable domain in full (rest from reference TRBV5-1 and TRBJ1-2): KAGVTQTPRYLIKTRGQQVTLSCSPISGHRSVSWYQQTPGQGLQFLFEYFSETQRNKGNFPGRFSGRQFSNSRSEMNVSTLELGDSALYLCASSSQGEVSYGYTFGSGTRLTVV.

This chain joins TRBV9 and TRBJ2-2; 7 positions match TRBD2. V dropped 4 bases and J dropped 5; count of bases not matched to a gene: 2. Germline V gene lookup returns CDR1 SGDLS and CDR2 YYNGEE. CDR3 length equals 13 residues. CDR3 loop: CASSISGTGELFF. The CDR3 nucleotides read TGTGCCAGCAGCATTAGCGGGACCGGGGAGCTGTTTTTT.

The count of this clone is one. V usage is TRBV7-6 and J usage is TRBJ1-2; tentatively, D is TRBD1 (6 bases). The V gene's germline CDR1 is SGHVS and CDR2 FNYEAQ. Trimming stripped 1 base from V and 0 bases from J, with 9 bases between. The CDR3 extends over 15 amino acids. The CDR3 spells CASSLGAGANYGYTF. The CDR3 nucleotides read TGTGCCAGCAGCTTAGGTGCAGGGGCTAACTATGGCTACACCTTC.

This clone was detected once. The chain carries TRBV9 and TRBJ2-3, with TRBD2 identical over 15 bases. Unmatched junction bases numbered 9, after V lost 4 bases and J lost 0 bases. CDR3 length equals 19 residues. Germline V CDR1 and CDR2: SGDLS, YYNGEE. CDR3 sequence: CASSSHRTSGRASTDTQYF. The CDR3 region has the DNA TGTGCCAGCAGCTCTCACAGGACTAGCGGGAGGGCTAGCACAGATACGCAGTATTTT.

This rearrangement joins TRBV21-1 to TRBJ1-5; TRBD1, the table's D call, was not compared with the DNA. TRBV21-1 is given as a pseudogene. The CDR3 is 15 amino acids. The CDR3 DNA reads TGTGCCAGCAGGTCCGGGACAGGGGACGAGCAGCCCCAGCATTTT. Translated, it gives CASRSGTGDEQPQHF.

The rearrangement joins TRBV6-5 to TRBJ2-7; 10 nucleotides agree with TRBD2. Germline V lookup: CDR1 MNHEY, CDR2 SVGAGI. This CDR3 comprises 15 residues. After removal of 0 bases from V and 4 bases from J, the junction contained 3 bases not matched to a gene. The CDR3 DNA is TGTGCCAGCAGTTACTCATCTAGCGGGGGATACGAGCAGTACTTC. Its protein product is CASSYSSSGGYEQYF.

The chain uses TRBV7-9 and TRBJ1-4, with no clear D. The CDR3 spans 14 residues. Looked up from germline, CDR1 is SEHNR and CDR2 is FQNEAQ (reference sequence). V lost 2 bases to trimming and J lost 1 base, with 5 bases between them. This chain's CDR3 is CASSLTVTNEKLFF. CDR3 DNA sequence: TGTGCCAGCAGCTTAACAGTAACTAATGAAAAACTGTTTTTT.

The chain combines TRBV14 with TRBJ2-1; possible D gene TRBD1, 5 bases. Trimming pared 8 bases from V and 2 bases from J, leaving 13 bases between. Germline V gene sequence: CDR1 SGHDN, CDR2 FVKESK. The CDR3 is made up of 14 amino acids. In DNA, the CDR3 is TGTGCCAGCCAACAGGCGTCCCCCTACAATGAGCAGTTCTTC. The encoded protein is CASQQASPYNEQFF. The full variable domain, rest sourced from reference TRBV14 and TRBJ2-1, is EAGVTQFPSHSVIEKGQTVTLRCDPISGHDNLYWYRRVMGKEIKFLLHFVKESKQDESGMPNNRFLAERTGGTYSTLKVQPAELEDSGVYFCASQQASPYNEQFFGPGTRLTVL.

The chain uses TRBV4-1 and TRBJ2-2; TRBD2 might be the D (5 bases). This CDR3 has 15 amino acids. CDR1 MGHRA and CDR2 YSYEKL come from the germline V gene. Trimming took off 4 bases at V and 4 bases at J, with 13 bases between the two ends. CDR3 coding DNA: TGCGCCAGCAGCCTGAGGAGCGGTACCACCGGGGAGCTGTTTTTT. Protein sequence: CASSLRSGTTGELFF.

This chain links TRBV5-1 with TRBJ1-3; no firm D call. The CDR3 sequence is 13 residues long. Trimming cost V 1 base and J 9 bases, with 11 bases left between them. Germline V gene lookup returns CDR1 SGHRS and CDR2 YFSETQ. The DNA for the CDR3 is TGCGCCAGCAGCTTGAATCCTGCAGGCACCATATATTTT. It translates to CASSLNPAGTIYF.